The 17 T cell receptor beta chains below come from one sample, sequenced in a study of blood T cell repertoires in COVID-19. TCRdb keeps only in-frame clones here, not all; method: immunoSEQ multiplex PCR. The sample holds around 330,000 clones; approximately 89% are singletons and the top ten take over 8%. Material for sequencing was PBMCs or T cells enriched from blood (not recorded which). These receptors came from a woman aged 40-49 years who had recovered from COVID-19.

The CDR3 bases are TGTGCCAGCAGTTACGACAGGGATTTGGGAGAGACCCAGTACTTC. Protein product: CASSYDRDLGETQYF. The V and J genes are TRBV6-2 or TRBV6-3 and TRBJ2-5; 7 nucleotides align to TRBD1. Looked up from germline, CDR1 is MNHEY and CDR2 is SVGEGT. This CDR3 is 15 amino acids long. J gave up 4 bases and V 2 bases, and 7 bases lay outside the gene matches.

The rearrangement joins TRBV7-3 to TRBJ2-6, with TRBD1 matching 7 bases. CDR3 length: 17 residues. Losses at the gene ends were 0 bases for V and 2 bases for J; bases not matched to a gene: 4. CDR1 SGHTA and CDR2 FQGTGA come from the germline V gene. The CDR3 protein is CASSLTGGGAGANVLTF. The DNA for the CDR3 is TGTGCCAGCAGCTTAACAGGGGGCGGTGCTGGGGCCAACGTCCTGACTTTC.

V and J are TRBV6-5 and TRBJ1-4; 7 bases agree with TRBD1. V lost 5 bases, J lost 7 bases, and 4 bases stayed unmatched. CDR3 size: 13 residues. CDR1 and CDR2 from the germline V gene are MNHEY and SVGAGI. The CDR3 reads CASSRGHGEKLFF. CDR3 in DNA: TGTGCCAGCAGTAGGGGGCATGGTGAAAAACTGTTTTTT.

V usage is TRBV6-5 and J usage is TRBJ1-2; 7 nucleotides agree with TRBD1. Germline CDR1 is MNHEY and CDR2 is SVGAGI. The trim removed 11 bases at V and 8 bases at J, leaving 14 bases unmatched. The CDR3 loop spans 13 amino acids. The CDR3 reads CACKRKGAEGYTF. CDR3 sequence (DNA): TGTGCCTGCAAAAGGAAGGGGGCGGAGGGCTACACCTTC.

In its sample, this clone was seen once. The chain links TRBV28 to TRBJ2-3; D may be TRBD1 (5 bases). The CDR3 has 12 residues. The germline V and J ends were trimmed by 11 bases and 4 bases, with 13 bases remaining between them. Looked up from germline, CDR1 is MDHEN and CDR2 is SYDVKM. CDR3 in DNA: TGTGCCCGCTTACCCAGGGCAGATACGCAGTATTTT. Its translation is CARLPRADTQYF.

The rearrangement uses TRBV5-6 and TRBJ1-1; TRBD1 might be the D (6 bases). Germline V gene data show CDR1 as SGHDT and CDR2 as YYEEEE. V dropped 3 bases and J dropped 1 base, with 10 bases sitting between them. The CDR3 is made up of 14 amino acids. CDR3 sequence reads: CASSSGTRNTEAFF. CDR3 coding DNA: TGTGCCAGCAGCTCCGGGACAAGGAACACTGAAGCTTTCTTT.

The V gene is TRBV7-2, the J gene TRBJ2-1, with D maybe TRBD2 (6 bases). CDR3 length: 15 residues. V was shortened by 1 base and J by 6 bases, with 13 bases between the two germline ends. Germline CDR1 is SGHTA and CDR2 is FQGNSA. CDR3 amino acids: CASSLESAGLNEQFF. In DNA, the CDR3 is TGTGCCAGCAGCTTAGAATCCGCGGGGCTCAATGAGCAGTTCTTC.

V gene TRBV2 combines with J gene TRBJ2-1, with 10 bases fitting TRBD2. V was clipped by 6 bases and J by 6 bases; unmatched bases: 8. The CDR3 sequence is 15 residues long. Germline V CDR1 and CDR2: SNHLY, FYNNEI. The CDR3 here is CASRAIAGGSNEQFF. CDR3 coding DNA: TGTGCCAGCAGGGCAATAGCGGGGGGTAGCAATGAGCAGTTCTTC.

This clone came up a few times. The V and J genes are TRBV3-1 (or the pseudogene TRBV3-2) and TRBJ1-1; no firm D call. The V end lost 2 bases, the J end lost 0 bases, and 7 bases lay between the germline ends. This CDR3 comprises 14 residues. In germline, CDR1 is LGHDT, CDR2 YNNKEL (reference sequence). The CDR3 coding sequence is TGTGCCAGCAGCCAAAGCTTCATGAACACTGAAGCTTTCTTT. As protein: CASSQSFMNTEAFF.

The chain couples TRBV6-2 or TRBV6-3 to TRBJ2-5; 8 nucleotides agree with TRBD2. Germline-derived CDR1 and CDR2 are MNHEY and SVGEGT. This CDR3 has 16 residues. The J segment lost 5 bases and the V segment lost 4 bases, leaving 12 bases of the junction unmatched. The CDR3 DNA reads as TGTGCCAGCAGTTCGACGAGCACTAGCGGCTTGGAGACCCAGTACTTC. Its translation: CASSSTSTSGLETQYF.

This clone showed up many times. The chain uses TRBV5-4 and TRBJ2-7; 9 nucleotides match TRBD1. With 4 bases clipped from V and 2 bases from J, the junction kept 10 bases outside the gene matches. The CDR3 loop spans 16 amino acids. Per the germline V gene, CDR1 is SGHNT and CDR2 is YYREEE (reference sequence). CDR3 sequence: CASSGGTGRTTYEQYF. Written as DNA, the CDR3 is TGTGCCAGCAGCGGGGGGACAGGGAGGACGACCTACGAGCAGTACTTC. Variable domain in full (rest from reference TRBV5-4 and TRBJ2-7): ETGVTQSPTHLIKTRGQQVTLRCSSQSGHNTVSWYQQALGQGPQFIFQYYREEENGRGNFPPRFSGLQFPNYSSELNVNALELDDSALYLCASSGGTGRTTYEQYFGPGTRLTVT.

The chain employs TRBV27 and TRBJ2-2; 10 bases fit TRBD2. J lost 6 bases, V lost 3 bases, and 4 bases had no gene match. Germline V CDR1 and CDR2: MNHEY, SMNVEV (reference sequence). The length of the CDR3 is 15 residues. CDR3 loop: CASSFERGGPGELFF. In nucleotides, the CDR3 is TGTGCCAGCAGTTTCGAGCGGGGGGGCCCCGGGGAGCTGTTTTTT.

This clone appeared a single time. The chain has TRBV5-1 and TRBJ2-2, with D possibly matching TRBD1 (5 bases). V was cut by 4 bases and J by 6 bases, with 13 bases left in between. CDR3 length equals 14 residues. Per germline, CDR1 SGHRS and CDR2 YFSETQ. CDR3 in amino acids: CASSTQQVPGELFF. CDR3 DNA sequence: TGCGCCAGCAGCACCCAACAGGTTCCCGGGGAGCTGTTTTTT.

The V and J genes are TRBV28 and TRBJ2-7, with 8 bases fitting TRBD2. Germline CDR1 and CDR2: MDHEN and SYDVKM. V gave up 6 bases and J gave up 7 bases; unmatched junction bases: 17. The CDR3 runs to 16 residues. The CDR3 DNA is TGTGCCAGCAGGCTCGGGGGGGGAGCGGGATGGTTTGAGCAGTACTTC. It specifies CASRLGGGAGWFEQYF.

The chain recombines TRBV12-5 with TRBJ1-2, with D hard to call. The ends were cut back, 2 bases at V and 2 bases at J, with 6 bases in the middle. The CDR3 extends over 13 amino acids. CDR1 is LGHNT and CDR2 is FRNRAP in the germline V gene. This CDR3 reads CASGLLLNYGYTF. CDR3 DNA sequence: TGTGCTAGTGGTTTGTTACTAAACTATGGCTACACCTTC.

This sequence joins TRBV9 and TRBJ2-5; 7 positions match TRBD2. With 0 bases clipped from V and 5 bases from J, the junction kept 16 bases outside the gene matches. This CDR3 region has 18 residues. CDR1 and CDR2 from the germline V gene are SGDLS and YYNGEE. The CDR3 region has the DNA TGTGCCAGCAGCGTAGCTCCTAATTTGGGCGGGAGCTATGAGACCCAGTACTTC. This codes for CASSVAPNLGGSYETQYF. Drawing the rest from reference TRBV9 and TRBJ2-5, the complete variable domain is DSGVTQTPKHLITATGQRVTLRCSPRSGDLSVYWYQQSLDQGLQFLIQYYNGEERAKGNILERFSAQQFPDLHSELNLSSLELGDSALYFCASSVAPNLGGSYETQYFGPGTRLLVL.

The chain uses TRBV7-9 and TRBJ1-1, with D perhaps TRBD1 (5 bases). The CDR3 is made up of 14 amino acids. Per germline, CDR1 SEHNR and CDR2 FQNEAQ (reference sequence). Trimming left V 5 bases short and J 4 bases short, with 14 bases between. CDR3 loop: CASSLFLGATEAFF. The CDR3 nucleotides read TGTGCCAGCAGCCTCTTCCTTGGGGCCACTGAAGCTTTCTTT. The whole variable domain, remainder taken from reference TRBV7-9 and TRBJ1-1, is DTGVSQNPRHKITKRGQNVTFRCDPISEHNRLYWYRQTLGQGPEFLTYFQNEAQLEKSRLLSDRFSAERPKGSFSTLEIQRTEQGDSAMYLCASSLFLGATEAFFGQGTRLTVV.